Below, 3 T cell receptor beta chains from the same sample are listed, as sequenced in a study of T cell changes during pregnancy in multiple sclerosis (dated by TCRdb to the late 2010s). The library was generated by the immunoSEQ multiplex PCR assay. What TCRdb holds here is the immuneACCESS table cut down to in-frame rearrangements. Part of the clones is not present; checked against another copy, under half of the missing clones reflect an unresolved V gene, and the others are unexplained. The sample table shows approximately 88,000 clones, and about 96% are seen once. Roughly 1.2% of the sample comes from the top ten. Sample: peripheral blood, taken in the second trimester of pregnancy. The receptors here all came from a female donor with multiple sclerosis, enrolled in a pregnancy study.

The chain is built from TRBV30 and TRBJ2-1; D is possibly TRBD2 (6 bases). Germline values: CDR1 GTSNPN, CDR2 SVGIG (reference sequence). The CDR3 has 15 residues. Trimming removed 0 bases from V and 2 bases from J, with 11 bases in between. The CDR3 spells CAWSVGAGTYNEQFF. DNA for the CDR3: TGTGCCTGGAGTGTGGGAGCGGGCACCTACAATGAGCAGTTCTTC.

Only a few counts were recorded for this clone. The chain employs TRBV18 and TRBJ2-7, with D perhaps TRBD1 (7 bases). The CDR3 extends over 12 amino acids. The V end lost 6 bases, the J end lost 5 bases, and 11 bases lay between the germline ends. Germline V CDR1 and CDR2: KGHSH, LQKENI. CDR3 protein: CASSQGGDEQYF. DNA of the CDR3: TGTGCCAGCTCGCAGGGGGGAGACGAGCAGTACTTC.

The J gene is TRBJ1-2, the V gene TRBV5-6, with a possible D match to TRBD1 (5 bases). Trimming cost V 4 bases and J 2 bases, with 15 bases left between them. Germline V CDR1 and CDR2: SGHDT, YYEEEE. The CDR3 sequence is 15 residues long. The CDR3 reads CASSPRQFPNYGYTF. The CDR3 DNA is TGTGCCAGCAGCCCGAGACAGTTTCCAAACTATGGCTACACCTTC. Based on the CDR3 plus reference TRBV5-6 and TRBJ1-2, the full variable domain is DAGVTQSPTHLIKTRGQQVTLRCSPKSGHDTVSWYQQALGQGPQFIFQYYEEEERQRGNFPDRFSGHQFPNYSSELNVNALLLGDSALYLCASSPRQFPNYGYTFGSGTRLTVV.